This TCR beta chain derives from a study of cytomegalovirus exposure and HLA in healthy donors. Regarding the study as a whole: In a later analysis, TCR beta V- and J-gene trimming was associated with a missense DCLRE1C variant. Apart from CMV serostatus, no immune exposure information was available.

This clone was detected only a few times. Its antigen is unknown. The PCR made use of 60 Vbeta and 13 Jbeta primers. Repertoires were generated with immunoSEQ multiplex PCR, while TCRdb's copy carries only in-frame clones and drops some. This sample has roughly 110,000 clones, with roughly 80% found just once. The TCR was taken from a female donor in good health and CMV-seronegative. Sequenced sample: PBMCs.

The CDR3, as DNA: TGTGCCAGCAGCCCGGGGTTGGGGTCGAACACTGAAGCTTTCTTT. Its protein product is CASSPGLGSNTEAFF. The rearrangement links TRBV5-6 to TRBJ1-1, with D uncertain. V lost 4 bases and J 1 base, leaving 14 bases between the germline ends. Germline lookup yields CDR1 SGHDT and CDR2 YYEEEE. This CDR3 has 15 residues.